Listed below are T cell receptor beta chains from one sample, sequenced in a study of cytomegalovirus exposure and HLA in healthy donors. Only in-frame clones appear in the TCRdb table, and some are missing; sequencing was by immunoSEQ multiplex PCR. There are 100,000 to 150,000 clones in the sample; 85% to 90% occur only once, and around 1.1% lies in the top ten. The sample consisted of PBMCs. The receptors were sampled from a young woman in good health and CMV-seronegative. CDR3s include the opening cysteine and the closing phenylalanine or tryptophan. The D gene is left open where the match is weak. Clone size appears in some rows only: once, few, many, or a class for an expanded clone.

CDR3aa	CDR3nt	j_gene	v_gene	abundance	d_gene
CASSFPGGWSYNEQFF	TGTGCCAGCAGCTTCCCGGGGGGATGGTCCTACAATGAGCAGTTCTTC	TRBJ2-1	TRBV5-6	.	TRBD2
CASSYSSGGGVKQFF	TGTGCCAGCAGTTATTCTAGCGGCGGTGGGGTGAAGCAGTTCTTC	TRBJ2-1	TRBV28	.	TRBD2
CASSLSASGPAEQYF	TGTGCCAGCAGTTTAAGCGCTAGCGGACCCGCCGAGCAGTACTTC	TRBJ2-7	TRBV27	.	TRBD2
CASSSTLSAPTDTQYF	TGTGCCAGCAGCTCGACTCTATCTGCCCCCACAGATACGCAGTATTTT	TRBJ2-3	TRBV7-6	.	.
CASSLVQQSYEQYF	TGTGCCAGCAGTTTAGTACAGCAATCCTACGAGCAGTACTTC	TRBJ2-7	TRBV28	few	.
CASSPGGPNTIYF	TGTGCCAGCAGCCCGGGAGGGCCAAACACCATATATTTT	TRBJ1-3	TRBV7-2	.	.
CASSEYGEPKAFF	TGTGCCAGCAGTGAATACGGGGAGCCGAAAGCTTTCTTT	TRBJ1-1	TRBV25-1	.	.
CASSMNGMSQNTEAFF	TGTGCCAGTAGTATGAACGGGATGAGCCAGAACACTGAAGCTTTCTTT	TRBJ1-1	TRBV19	.	.
CASSPLGGGQPQHF	TGTGCCAGCAGCCCGCTGGGTGGCGGTCAGCCCCAGCATTTT	TRBJ1-5	TRBV11-3	.	.
CASSLEAGVIGF	TGTGCCAGCAGTTTAGAGGCGGGAGTGATAGGCTTC	TRBJ2-7	TRBV28	.	TRBD2
CASSLGQGQSNEQFF	TGTGCCAGCTCACTGGGACAGGGTCAAAGCAATGAGCAGTTCTTC	TRBJ2-1	TRBV18	.	TRBD1
CASSFENPSTDTQYF	TGTGCCAGCAGCTTCGAGAATCCTAGCACAGATACGCAGTATTTT	TRBJ2-3	TRBV5-4	.	.
CASSLGPSGATQETQYF	TGTGCCAGCAGCTTAGGCCCTAGCGGGGCTACCCAAGAGACCCAGTACTTC	TRBJ2-5	TRBV5-5	.	TRBD2
CASSGDRGSAEAFF	TGTGCCAGCAGCGGGGACCGGGGGTCCGCTGAAGCTTTCTTT	TRBJ1-1	TRBV6-5	.	.
CASSEGTGGPYGYTF	TGTGCCAGCAGTGAAGGTACAGGGGGCCCCTATGGCTACACCTTC	TRBJ1-2	TRBV6-1	.	TRBD1
CASSEAGTSKETQYF	TGTGCCAGCAGTGAAGCAGGGACTAGTAAAGAGACCCAGTACTTC	TRBJ2-5	TRBV2	.	TRBD2
CASRKRGEETQYF	TGTGCCAGCAGAAAGCGGGGGGAAGAGACCCAGTACTTC	TRBJ2-5	TRBV11-2	.	TRBD2
CAISATAGADTQYF	TGTGCCATCAGTGCTACGGCGGGGGCAGATACGCAGTATTTT	TRBJ2-3	TRBV10-3	.	TRBD2